The TCR beta chain described here comes from a study of regulatory T cells in long-lasting Graves disease (dated by TCRdb to 2020 to 2023). At the level of the whole study: Antithyroid drugs had been taken for less than 3 months by newly diagnosed Graves' disease patients. A total of some 35 samples underwent TCR sequencing: about 13 from persistent and around 20 from newly diagnosed Graves' disease patients. Patients with persistent Graves' disease were compared with patients with newly diagnosed Graves' disease using TCR sequencing and RNA sequencing of peripheral blood. The study was conducted in China and was registered as a clinical trial.

CDR3 length: 17 amino acids, cysteine to phenylalanine. Only CDR3 DNA is held: 51 bases, read in frame from base 1. V trim: 5 bases; J trim: 3 bases; unmatched bases: 12. Library creation used multiplex PCR. Sequencer: Illumina HiSeq 4000. iRepertoire HTBI primers and Arm-PCR amplification of CDR3 regions were used to construct TCR beta libraries. Gel purification was performed on PCR products prior to sequencing. In the source study's methods: Gene usage analysis of CDR3 amino acid clonotypes relied on the 55 to 80 TRBV and about 15 TRBJ segments identified across samples. COPE and FqMerger were used to merge filtered high-quality paired reads into contigs. BLAST was used to align contigs to IMGT TRBV, TRBD and TRBJ reference genes, with CDR3 defined following IMGT. Any clonotype with a frequency above 0.1% was counted as a highly expanded clone. Shannon entropy was used to measure repertoire diversity, and the Gini coefficient was used to measure V-J evenness. A clonotype was considered public if more than one individual shared it. Using fastp trimming at Q25 and MiXCR clonotype assembly, TCRdb reanalyzed the public sequencing data and kept in-frame beta chains. Here each entry gathers all rows of one CDR3 protein and keeps the most common genes and DNA. TCRdb, not the authors, supplied the V and J calls. This sample comprises some 560,000 distinct CDR3 sequences, about 16% of them detected only once. The ten largest account for about 25% of the sample.

Broader findings and caveats from the paper: As a limitation, the authors acknowledged that the small sample size may reduce accuracy. Because the primary lesion, thyroid tissue, could not be accessed, the study looked at peripheral blood alone. Compared with newly diagnosed patients, patients with persistent Graves' disease had lower TCR Shannon entropy and fewer highly expanded clones, which suggests clonal expansion. Persistent disease showed preferential use of TRBV28, TRBJ1-2 and TRBJ2-5, whereas newly diagnosed disease favored TRBV20-1 and TRBJ2-1. Only the TCR beta chain was sequenced and analyzed. Persistent patients shared more public clonotypes among themselves (2,741) than newly diagnosed patients did (about 970).

Sample time point, as interpreted from the label and publication: newly diagnosed GD, antithyroid drugs for less than 3 months. RNA was extracted from PBMCs in TRIzol for both TCR sequencing and RNA sequencing. The diagnosis of Graves' disease followed American Thyroid Association guidelines. Recruitment of patients was carried out at an endocrinology department in Xi'an, China. Each patient gave approximately 10 milliliters of peripheral blood, collected in an EDTA anticoagulant tube. Ficoll Paque Plus density gradient separation was used to isolate PBMCs, and no further T cell sorting was done. An Agilent 2100 Bioanalyzer and agarose gel were used to check RNA quality, while a NanoDrop 2000 measured RNA concentration. This clonotype was observed many times. The antigen it recognizes is unknown. Base quality data are lacking; no much larger clone is found one base away. Separately, the same data were catalogued under a study of T cells in Graves' hyperthyroidism and ophthalmopathy. As the second paper documents: Stable Graves' hyperthyroidism was defined as the absence of progression to ophthalmopathy over 18 months of follow-up. Hyperthyroidism patients were newly diagnosed, had a disease duration of under 2 months, and were aged 18 to 65 years. The study excluded patients with uncontrolled infections, other autoimmune diseases, pregnancy or lactation. Diagnoses were based on clinical symptoms, serum thyroxine and TRAb, thyroid ultrasound and orbital computed tomography. The TCR CDR3 was subjected to a first round of RT-PCR using the HTBI primer set and the Qiagen OneStep RT-PCR kit. Most expanded thyroid clonotypes (frequency above 0.001) were also detected in blood, suggesting blood repertoires may reflect thyroid immune responses. Ophthalmopathy was separated from stable hyperthyroidism by a 13 V-J signature model, with just over 85% sensitivity and about 81% specificity obtained in cross-validation and 80%/75% obtained in testing. In validation, the model predicted progression to ophthalmopathy with over 60% sensitivity and less than 80% specificity, a median of about 6 months before onset. To identify distinguishing TCR V-J signatures, a discovery cohort of around 100 patients was used, comprising 40 to 45 with Graves' ophthalmopathy and around 57 with stable Graves' hyperthyroidism. Whether ophthalmopathy could be predicted prospectively was tested in an independent validation cohort made up of 18 to 20 hyperthyroidism patients plus 17 patients who later progressed to ophthalmopathy. The 100 discovery patients were randomly divided into training and test sets at a 7:3 ratio. Thyroid tissue and blood T-cell repertoires from six Graves' hyperthyroidism patients were also compared in the study. Following sampling, methimazole starting at 30 mg daily was given to hyperthyroidism patients, and high-dose intravenous methylprednisolone was given to ophthalmopathy patients. A second multiplex PCR round built the libraries, followed by size selection and purification. Paired-end sequencing of the libraries was performed with 100 bp reads on an Illumina HiSeq2000. SOAPnuke was used to process the raw data, throwing out any read that contained adapters or uncalled bases, had a mean Phred below 15, or lacked an exact constant-primer or identifier match. COPE v1.2.5 was used to merge the high-quality paired reads, and each unique nucleotide sequence was defined as a clonotype. MiTCR v1.1 was used to align clonotypes to the IMGT TRBV, TRBD and TRBJ reference segments. Analysis was restricted to V-J combinations with a frequency above 0.0001, which covered just over 98% of repertoires. The TCS score was defined as the ratio of F50 (clonal expansion) to E x V (chaos), calculated using BLOSUM62-based TCRdist between CDR3 peptides within each V-J. Welch's t-statistics and random forest reduced around 520 V-J features to 13, which were used in a naive Bayes classifier (R e1071). No statistical method was used to fix the sample size in advance, and group allocation was not hidden from the investigators. The paper describes TCR Vbeta CDR3 sequencing of around 130 peripheral blood samples, made up of some 40 ophthalmopathy patients, roughly 75 hyperthyroidism patients and some 17 progressor patients.

Here the sequenced sample was peripheral blood mononuclear cells (PBMCs), taken at new diagnosis, from a patient treated with antithyroid drugs. This sequence uses TRBV12-3 or TRBV12-4 and TRBJ1-4, with 7 bases in between that match TRBD1. The TCR was taken from a woman aged 40 to 65 with Graves disease. Donor details come from another sample of the same person, matched by shared clones. CDR3 reads: CASSTQTGSSANEKLFF. The DNA is as follows: TGTGCCAGCAGTACCCAGACAGGGTCTTCAGCTAATGAAAAACTGTTTTTT.